The 20 T cell receptor beta chains reported below all come from one sample, sequenced in a study of T cells in tuberculosis. TCRdb keeps only in-frame clones here, not all; method: immunoSEQ multiplex PCR. The sample has fewer than 40,000 clones; roughly 96% are singletons. Sequencing was carried out using PBMCs. These receptors originate from a donor aged 10-29 years with latent tuberculosis or without tuberculosis infection.

This clone was recorded only once. The CDR3 DNA is TGTGCCAGCAGCCCGGGAAGGACAGGGGGCGAGACCCAGTACTTC. Its protein product is CASSPGRTGGETQYF. The chain couples TRBV7-2 to TRBJ2-5; 11 bases match TRBD1. This CDR3 is built from 15 residues. Germline trimming cut 5 bases from V and 5 bases from J; bases unmatched to any gene: 7. CDR1 and CDR2 from the germline V gene are SGHTA and FQGNSA.

The chain couples TRBV5-1 to TRBJ2-7, with D perhaps TRBD1 (6 bases). The CDR3 is made up of 14 amino acids. V was pared by 2 bases and J by 1 base, with 10 bases between. CDR1 is SGHRS and CDR2 is YFSETQ in the germline V gene. The CDR3 DNA follows: TGCGCCAGCAGCTTAAAGGGGGAGTCCTACGAGCAGTACTTC. Residues: CASSLKGESYEQYF.

This clone has more than one count but fewer than ten. The chain uses TRBV9 and TRBJ1-1; tentative D call: TRBD1 (5 bases). The CDR3 is made up of 14 amino acids. Germline V gene sequence: CDR1 SGDLS, CDR2 YYNGEE. Trimming cost V 0 bases and J 4 bases, with 10 bases left between them. The CDR3 here is CASSVAGVSTEAFF. CDR3 in DNA: TGTGCCAGCAGCGTAGCGGGGGTTTCCACTGAAGCTTTCTTT.

The chain uses TRBV9 and TRBJ2-7, with a possible D match to TRBD1 (6 bases). V dropped 3 bases and J dropped 6 bases, with 16 bases sitting between them. This CDR3 comprises 14 residues. Germline CDR1 is SGDLS and CDR2 is YYNGEE. The DNA for the CDR3 is TGTGCCAGCAGCGATACGACAGGTTTCTCCGAGCAGTACTTC. Protein: CASSDTTGFSEQYF.

The chain recombines TRBV9 with TRBJ1-2; D not certain. CDR1 is SGDLS and CDR2 is YYNGEE in the germline V gene. Trimming shortened V by 0 bases and J by 4 bases, and 7 bases separated the two germline ends. The CDR3 covers 13 residues. DNA of the CDR3: TGTGCCAGCAGCGTAGACAGTACCTATGGCTACACCTTC. The encoded protein is CASSVDSTYGYTF.

The chain recombines TRBV7-9 with TRBJ1-1; 7 bases match TRBD1. Germline V gene lookup returns CDR1 SEHNR and CDR2 FQNEAQ (reference sequence). Trimming at V came to 7 bases and at J to 1 base, leaving 6 bases not matched to a gene. The CDR3 has 14 residues. DNA for the CDR3: TGTGCCAGCATCGACAGGGTTACGAACACTGAAGCTTTCTTT. Protein product: CASIDRVTNTEAFF. The variable domain in full, with the rest retrieved from reference TRBV7-9 and TRBJ1-1, is DTGVSQNPRHKITKRGQNVTFRCDPISEHNRLYWYRQTLGQGPEFLTYFQNEAQLEKSRLLSDRFSAERPKGSFSTLEIQRTEQGDSAMYLCASIDRVTNTEAFFGQGTRLTVV.

The chain has TRBV5-1 and TRBJ2-1, with 13 bases that match TRBD2. V lost 2 bases and J lost 1; bases outside the gene matches: 9. The CDR3 totals 19 residues. CDR1 and CDR2 (germline): SGHRS, YFSETQ. CDR3: CASSLLAGGQPGSYNEQFF. The CDR3 nucleotides are TGCGCCAGCAGCTTACTAGCGGGAGGGCAACCGGGGTCCTACAATGAGCAGTTCTTC.

By sample share, this clone is medium-sized. The gene calls are TRBV6-1 and TRBJ1-2, with TRBD1 matching over 9 bases. The CDR3 spans 15 residues. Germline V gives CDR1 MNHNS, CDR2 SASEGT. With 1 base clipped from V and 6 bases from J, the junction kept 6 bases outside the gene matches. DNA of the CDR3: TGTGCCAGCAGTGAAGGGACAGGGGAGTCAGATGGCTACACCTTC. Protein sequence: CASSEGTGESDGYTF.

The chain has TRBV5-1 and TRBJ2-7, with TRBD1 matching 9 bases. The CDR3 covers 14 residues. Losses at the gene ends were 3 bases for V and 2 bases for J; bases not matched to a gene: 3. The germline CDR1 and CDR2 sequences are SGHRS and YFSETQ. The CDR3 here is CASSWGTGPYEQYF. The CDR3 DNA reads as TGCGCCAGCAGCTGGGGGACAGGGCCCTACGAGCAGTACTTC.

The rearrangement links TRBV7-9 to TRBJ1-2; maybe TRBD1 (5 bases). The ends were cut back, 1 base at V and 8 bases at J, with 17 bases in the middle. Germline V gene data show CDR1 as SEHNR and CDR2 as FQNEAQ (reference sequence). There are 15 residues in the CDR3. The CDR3 reads CASSLEVVGGGGYTF. CDR3 bases: TGTGCCAGCAGCTTAGAGGTTGTGGGGGGTGGCGGCTACACCTTC.

The V gene is TRBV5-1, the J gene TRBJ2-1; 11 nucleotides agree with TRBD2. Germline CDR1 is SGHRS and CDR2 is YFSETQ. Trimming at V came to 1 base and at J to 5 bases, leaving 2 bases not matched to a gene. The CDR3 sequence is 15 residues long. For the CDR3, the DNA is TGCGCCAGCAGCTTGCTAGCGGGGGGACACAATGAGCAGTTCTTC. Residues: CASSLLAGGHNEQFF. The full variable domain, its missing parts supplied by reference TRBV5-1 and TRBJ2-1, is KAGVTQTPRYLIKTRGQQVTLSCSPISGHRSVSWYQQTPGQGLQFLFEYFSETQRNKGNFPGRFSGRQFSNSRSEMNVSTLELGDSALYLCASSLLAGGHNEQFFGPGTRLTVL.

This chain connects TRBV6-1 to TRBJ2-1; 13 positions agree with TRBD2. The CDR3 loop spans 15 amino acids. The germline V gene has CDR1 MNHNS and CDR2 SASEGT. J gave up 6 bases and V 2 bases, and 1 base lay outside the gene matches. The CDR3 DNA follows: TGTGCCAGCAGTGAAAGGACTAGCGGGAGCAATGAGCAGTTCTTC. Translated, it gives CASSERTSGSNEQFF.

Here the CDR3 reads CASSAAGTANEQFF. As DNA, the CDR3 is TGTGCCAGCAGCGCGGCCGGGACTGCGAACGAGCAGTTCTTC. The genes are TRBV7-3 and TRBJ2-1; TRBD2 is a possible D gene (6 bases). CDR1 is SGHTA and CDR2 is FQGTGA in the germline V gene. The CDR3 contains 14 residues. The V end was cut by 5 bases, the J end by 10 bases, with 18 bases between.

The chain recombines TRBV4-1 with TRBJ2-1; no clear D gene. Germline CDR1 and CDR2: MGHRA and YSYEKL. The CDR3 extends over 14 amino acids. Trimming left V 4 bases short and J 8 bases short, with 15 bases between. The CDR3 nucleotides are TGCGCCAGCAGCCGGGCCCTTTGGGTCGATGAGCAGTTCTTC. Its translation is CASSRALWVDEQFF.

The chain combines TRBV10-3 with TRBJ2-3; a weak D match, TRBD2 (6 bases). V lost 9 bases to trimming and J lost 2 bases, with 9 bases between them. Germline CDR1 reads ENHRY; CDR2 reads SYGVKD. The CDR3 extends over 12 amino acids. The CDR3 reads CAMGTSTDTQYF. CDR3 sequence (DNA): TGTGCCATGGGGACTTCCACAGATACGCAGTATTTT.

The table lists this clone with a count of one. The V and J genes are TRBV18 and TRBJ1-1; D is possibly TRBD1 (6 bases). The CDR3 consists of 14 residues. Germline CDR1 KGHSH, CDR2 LQKENI. Trimming removed 5 bases at V and 3 bases at J, with 13 bases between. The CDR3 region is CASSTNRDDTEAFF. CDR3 DNA sequence: TGTGCCAGCTCAACTAACAGGGATGACACTGAAGCTTTCTTT.

The V gene is TRBV28, the J gene TRBJ2-1; 9 bases are a match to TRBD2. Losses at the gene ends were 8 bases for V and 9 bases for J; bases not matched to a gene: 14. CDR1 is MDHEN, CDR2 SYDVKM, per germline. The CDR3 extends over 15 amino acids. CDR3: CASGTGLALSGEQFF. CDR3 DNA sequence: TGTGCCAGCGGAACCGGACTAGCGCTATCGGGTGAGCAGTTCTTC.

The V call is TRBV7-9, the J call TRBJ2-1, with D tentatively TRBD1 (6 bases). The CDR3 has 15 residues. Trimming pared 5 bases from V and 6 bases from J, leaving 17 bases between. Germline CDR1 reads SEHNR; CDR2 reads FQNEAQ (reference sequence). The CDR3 here is CASSRYRETLNEQFF. The CDR3, as DNA: TGTGCCAGCAGCCGATACAGGGAAACTCTCAATGAGCAGTTCTTC.

The chain carries TRBV15 and TRBJ1-2; TRBD1 aligns across 9 bases. The junction had 6 bases not matched to a gene; V was cut back by 5 bases and J by 8 bases. The germline gives CDR1 LNHNV, CDR2 YYDKDF (reference sequence). The CDR3 contains 13 residues. The chain's CDR3 is CATSQGQGVGYTF. CDR3 coding DNA: TGTGCCACCAGCCAGGGACAGGGTGTGGGCTACACCTTC. Looking up the rest from reference TRBV15 and TRBJ1-2 gives the full variable domain: DAMVIQNPRYQVTQFGKPVTLSCSQTLNHNVMYWYQQKSSQAPKLLFHYYDKDFNNEADTPDNFQSRRPNTSFCFLDIRSPGLGDTAMYLCATSQGQGVGYTFGSGTRLTVV.

The genes are TRBV30 and TRBJ2-3, with 8 positions matching TRBD2. With V trimmed by 0 bases and J by 2 bases, 4 bases remained unmatched. CDR1 GTSNPN and CDR2 SVGIG come from the germline V gene (reference sequence). CDR3 length: 15 amino acids. As DNA, the CDR3 is TGTGCCTGGAGTGTAGAGCGGGAGTCCACAGATACGCAGTATTTT. The encoded protein is CAWSVERESTDTQYF. The full variable domain, completed using reference TRBV30 and TRBJ2-3, is SQTIHQWPATLVQPVGSPLSLECTVEGTSNPNLYWYRQAAGRGLQLLFYSVGIGQISSEVPQNLSASRPQDRQFILSSKKLLLSDSGFYLCAWSVERESTDTQYFGPGTRLTVL.